What follows describes a single T cell receptor beta chain. The trim removed 6 bases at V and 6 bases at J, leaving 5 bases unmatched. CDR3 length: 13 amino acids. Germline V gene data show CDR1 as MRHNA and CDR2 as SNTAGT. Authors' processing steps: Reference gene primers were amplified, and this amplification served to estimate nucleated cell counts. TCRdb's copy holds only in-frame clones and misses some; the assay was immunoSEQ multiplex PCR. V and J calls and clone size are as listed in that table; D and trimming were resolved from the DNA. The table records roughly 300,000 clones, roughly 86% of them present only once. The source of the sample is a study of blood T cell repertoires in COVID-19.

The chain couples TRBV6-4 to TRBJ2-1; 7 positions agree with TRBD1. The sample taken for sequencing was peripheral blood. The receptor was derived from a man younger than 35 with active or convalescent COVID-19. The CDR3 loop is CASSEGASNEQFF. In nucleotides, the CDR3 is TGTGCCAGCAGCGAGGGGGCGTCCAATGAGCAGTTCTTC.